The 26 T cell receptor beta chains below all came from one sample that was sequenced in a study of T cell changes during pregnancy in multiple sclerosis. Only in-frame clones appear in the TCRdb table, and some are missing; sequencing was by immunoSEQ multiplex PCR. This sample has tens of thousands of clones; around 90% occur once, and the top ten carry 0.3% to 0.4%. The specimen comprised CD4+ T cells from peripheral blood mononuclear cells, sampled in the third trimester of pregnancy. These receptors were collected from a female donor in good health, enrolled as a control in a pregnancy study.

The V and J genes are TRBV28 and TRBJ2-1, with 12 nucleotides matching TRBD2. From germline, CDR1 is MDHEN and CDR2 SYDVKM. After removal of 5 bases from V and 2 bases from J, the junction contained 7 bases not matched to a gene. The CDR3 totals 17 residues. The CDR3 sequence is CASSRLAGDLTYNEQFF. CDR3 in DNA: TGTGCCAGCAGTCGACTAGCGGGGGACCTTACCTACAATGAGCAGTTCTTC.

The V and J genes are TRBV6-6 and TRBJ2-3, with D unresolved. V was pared by 8 bases and J by 3 bases, with 9 bases between. The germline gives CDR1 MNHNY, CDR2 SVGAGI (reference sequence). The CDR3 contains 12 residues. The CDR3 DNA is TGTGCCAGCCTTGAGAGGACAGATACGCAGTATTTT. The encoded protein is CASLERTDTQYF.

This clone was seen a single time. The gene calls are TRBV28 and TRBJ1-1, with TRBD1 as a possible D gene (5 bases). In germline, CDR1 is MDHEN, CDR2 SYDVKM. The CDR3 runs 14 residues. Trimming took 3 bases from V and 1 from J, leaving 9 bases between them. CDR3 nucleotide sequence: TGTGCCAGCAGTTTCGTCGGGGGGAACACTGAAGCTTTCTTT. Its translation is CASSFVGGNTEAFF.

This sequence joins TRBV10-3 and TRBJ2-7; 7 nucleotides match TRBD1. The CDR3 contains 14 residues. Per germline, CDR1 ENHRY and CDR2 SYGVKD. V shed 5 bases, J shed 1 base, and the junction held 5 bases outside the gene matches. This CDR3 is CAISLDRLSYEQYF. The CDR3 DNA is TGTGCCATCAGTCTGGACAGGCTTTCCTACGAGCAGTACTTC.

This clone was counted a single time. The rearrangement joins TRBV15 to TRBJ1-4, with D unclear. Germline-derived CDR1 and CDR2 are LNHNV and YYDKDF (reference sequence). Deletions cut 0 bases from V and 6 bases from J, with 14 bases between. The CDR3 length is 16 residues. The CDR3 DNA sequence: TGTGCCACCAGCAGAGATCTTGGAGGATCTCATGAAAAACTGTTTTTT. The encoded protein is CATSRDLGGSHEKLFF.

This sequence joins TRBV6-4 and TRBJ2-3; 7 bases line up with TRBD2. The CDR3 is 15 residues long. V was pared by 0 bases and J by 6 bases, with 6 bases of the junction left unmatched. Germline CDR1 is MRHNA and CDR2 is SNTAGT. The CDR3 reads CASSDSGAGVDTQYF. For the CDR3, the DNA is TGTGCCAGCAGTGACTCAGGGGCGGGAGTGGATACGCAGTATTTT.

V is TRBV27 and J is TRBJ2-1; possibly TRBD1 for D (6 bases). Trimming left V 4 bases short and J 7 bases short, with 23 bases between. Looked up from germline, CDR1 is MNHEY and CDR2 is SMNVEV (reference sequence). The CDR3 runs 17 residues. The CDR3 reads CASSSPRDRPLLNEQFF. CDR3 bases: TGTGCCAGCAGTTCGCCCAGAGACAGGCCCCTCTTGAATGAGCAGTTCTTC.

The chain couples TRBV7-9 to TRBJ2-7; 9 bases match TRBD2. The trim removed 2 bases at V and 2 bases at J, leaving 4 bases unmatched. Germline lookup yields CDR1 SEHNR and CDR2 FQNEAQ (reference sequence). This CDR3 spans 15 amino acids. CDR3: CASSLMASGTYEQYF. The DNA of the CDR3 is TGTGCCAGCAGCTTAATGGCTAGCGGGACCTACGAGCAGTACTTC.

This clone was counted once. The gene calls are TRBV11-3 and TRBJ1-3, with 7 bases identical to TRBD1. With V trimmed by 5 bases and J by 4 bases, 5 bases remained unmatched. Germline V CDR1 and CDR2: SGHNT, YENEEA. The CDR3 length is 14 residues. In DNA, the CDR3 is TGTGCCAGCAGCCAGACAGGGCCCGGAAACACCATATATTTT. This encodes CASSQTGPGNTIYF.

The chain recombines TRBV19 with TRBJ1-5; TRBD1 agrees at 8 bases. Germline CDR1 reads LNHDA; CDR2 reads SQIVND (reference sequence). The CDR3 spans 17 residues. V dropped 6 bases and J dropped 0; count of bases not matched to a gene: 10. Written as DNA, the CDR3 is TGTGCCAGTAGAACCGGACAGGGAGGGAGTAGCAATCAGCCCCAGCATTTT. Its translation: CASRTGQGGSSNQPQHF.

About this clone itself: The CDR3 does not end in the conserved phenylalanine or tryptophan, so this is likely a read error. The limits of the CDR3 on the DNA are not certain, so only TCRdb's listed CDR3 is given. The gene calls are TRBV29-1 and TRBJ2-2; the D segment call TRBD2 is taken from the table without a DNA check. The CDR3 is made up of 16 amino acids, end residues included. Germline assignment: CDR1 SQVTM and CDR2 ANQGSEA. CDR3 residues: CSVVKECPRTPGSCFL.

This clone is a singleton in its sample. The chain combines TRBV5-5 with TRBJ2-7, with a possible D match to TRBD1 (5 bases). CDR1 SGHKS and CDR2 YYEKEE come from the germline V gene (reference sequence). The V end lost 2 bases, the J end lost 7 bases, and 16 bases lay between the germline ends. The CDR3 sequence is 14 residues long. As DNA, the CDR3 is TGTGCCAGCAGCTTCAACATGGGGCTCGGGGAGCAGTACTTC. It is translated as CASSFNMGLGEQYF.

This clone was counted a few times. The CDR3 DNA sequence: TGTGCCAGCAGTTTTAGGGGGAACACTGAAGCTTTCTTT. Its protein product is CASSFRGNTEAFF. This chain uses TRBV28 with TRBJ1-1, with D possibly being TRBD1 (5 bases). The V end lost 3 bases, the J end lost 1 base, and 6 bases lay between the germline ends. Germline CDR1 and CDR2: MDHEN and SYDVKM. The CDR3 has 13 amino acids.

The V and J genes are TRBV5-6 and TRBJ2-1; D is possibly TRBD1 (6 bases). V lost 0 bases, J lost 2 bases, and 9 bases lay in between. The CDR3 consists of 15 residues. Germline V gives CDR1 SGHDT, CDR2 YYEEEE. CDR3 nucleotides: TGTGCCAGCAGCTTGGAGGGGGTCCCCTACAATGAGCAGTTCTTC. This sequence encodes CASSLEGVPYNEQFF.

This chain links TRBV19 with TRBJ1-5; weak D call: TRBD1 (6 bases). CDR3 length equals 15 residues. V shed 1 base and J shed 7 bases, with 14 bases lying between them. The V gene's germline CDR1 is LNHDA and CDR2 SQIVND (reference sequence). The CDR3 nucleotides read TGTGCCAGTAGTATAGTCTTCAGGGGAGACCAGCCCCAGCATTTT. This gives the protein CASSIVFRGDQPQHF.

This sequence joins TRBV6-5 and TRBJ1-3; D gene unclear. CDR1 and CDR2 from the germline V gene are MNHEY and SVGAGI. V lost 2 bases and J 1 base, leaving 6 bases between the germline ends. This CDR3 region has 14 residues. The CDR3 sequence: CASSYLSSGNTIYF. The CDR3 region has the DNA TGTGCCAGCAGTTACCTTTCTTCTGGAAACACCATATATTTT.

The rearrangement joins TRBV7-2 to TRBJ2-1, with TRBD2 identical over 8 bases. This CDR3 spans 16 amino acids. J gave up 6 bases and V 3 bases, and 10 bases lay outside the gene matches. Per the germline V gene, CDR1 is SGHTA and CDR2 is FQGNSA. The CDR3 loop is CASSFSGITGGNEQFF. CDR3 DNA sequence: TGTGCCAGCAGCTTTAGCGGGATTACCGGGGGCAATGAGCAGTTCTTC. The complete variable domain, with remaining parts taken from reference TRBV7-2 and TRBJ2-1, reads GAGVSQSPSNKVTEKGKDVELRCDPISGHTALYWYRQSLGQGLEFLIYFQGNSAPDKSGLPSDRFSAERTGGSVSTLTIQRTQQEDSAVYLCASSFSGITGGNEQFFGPGTRLTVL.

This chain connects TRBV28 to TRBJ2-7; 11 positions agree with TRBD2. V was clipped by 5 bases and J by 3 bases; unmatched bases: 3. The V gene's germline CDR1 is MDHEN and CDR2 SYDVKM. The CDR3 is 14 residues long. The DNA of the CDR3 is TGTGCCAGCAGTCTCGGGACTAGCGGCTACGAGCAGTACTTC. It encodes CASSLGTSGYEQYF.

This chain connects TRBV21-1 to TRBJ1-2; the listed D gene, TRBD1, was not tested against the DNA. TRBV21-1 is a pseudogene. The CDR3 sequence is 15 residues long. CDR3 sequence (DNA): TGTGCCAGCAGCGCTTGGGACAGGCTCAGCTATGGCTACACCTTC. It yields the protein CASSAWDRLSYGYTF.

The chain links TRBV10-3 to TRBJ1-4, with a possible D match to TRBD1 (5 bases). Germline V gene sequence: CDR1 ENHRY, CDR2 SYGVKD. This CDR3 has 16 amino acids. Trimming removed 6 bases at V and 8 bases at J, with 22 bases between. CDR3 sequence: CAISRESRQGGEKLFF. In DNA, the CDR3 is TGTGCCATCAGCCGAGAAAGTAGGCAGGGTGGAGAAAAACTGTTTTTT.

This clone has a single count. This chain uses TRBV20-1 with TRBJ2-3; D uncertain. Trimming removed 6 bases from V and 10 bases from J, with 14 bases in between. Germline CDR1 and CDR2: DFQATT and SNEGSKA (reference sequence). This CDR3 is 11 amino acids long. The chain's CDR3 is CSAAHTSPQYF. CDR3 nucleotides: TGCAGTGCCGCCCACACCTCCCCGCAGTATTTT.

The rearrangement links TRBV27 to TRBJ2-5, with 10 bases matching TRBD2. This CDR3 comprises 17 residues. Germline V gene data show CDR1 as MNHEY and CDR2 as SMNVEV (reference sequence). J was trimmed by 3 bases and V by 5 bases; bases with no gene match: 12. CDR3 nucleotides: TGTGCCAGCAGTGGGGCTGGGAGCGGGAGGGCGGAAGAGACCCAGTACTTC. Translation: CASSGAGSGRAEETQYF.

This clone is a singleton in its sample. V is TRBV19 and J is TRBJ1-5, with D unresolved. The V end was cut by 2 bases, the J end by 0 bases, with 11 bases between. The CDR3 length is 16 residues. CDR1 and CDR2 (germline): LNHDA, SQIVND (reference sequence). CDR3 protein: CASSILELYSNQPQHF. The CDR3 DNA sequence: TGTGCCAGTAGTATACTAGAACTATATAGCAATCAGCCCCAGCATTTT.

The V and J genes are TRBV5-5 and TRBJ2-5; D not certain. Trimming cost V 5 bases and J 0 bases, with 14 bases left between them. The CDR3 runs to 15 residues. The germline V gene has CDR1 SGHKS and CDR2 YYEKEE (reference sequence). The CDR3 loop is CASRSIQIHQETQYF. The CDR3 DNA is TGTGCCAGCAGGAGCATTCAAATTCACCAAGAGACCCAGTACTTC.

The chain recombines TRBV19 with TRBJ1-2; D not resolved. Germline V lookup: CDR1 LNHDA, CDR2 SQIVND (reference sequence). The CDR3 runs to 15 residues. V dropped 6 bases and J dropped 4 bases, with 18 bases sitting between them. CDR3 nucleotide sequence: TGTGCCAGTAGCGCGGCCGGCCTCAAGACCTATGGCTACACCTTC. It yields the protein CASSAAGLKTYGYTF.

This chain uses TRBV11-1 with TRBJ2-3, with D maybe TRBD2 (6 bases). Germline V CDR1 and CDR2: SGHAT, FQDESV (reference sequence). The CDR3 contains 15 residues. V gave up 7 bases and J gave up 2 bases, with 16 bases separating them. The CDR3, as DNA: TGTGCCAGCAACCCCCGGGCGGGGAACACAGATACGCAGTATTTT. The encoded protein is CASNPRAGNTDTQYF.